This T cell receptor beta chain stems from a study of blood T cell repertoires in COVID-19. Study-level background: Acute and convalescent COVID-19 samples came from the United States, Italy and Spain. PBMCs, B-cell-depleted T cells, or T cells were the source of the cDNA or gDNA that made up the material.

This clone was seen a single time. How the authors handled the data: Estimation of nucleated cell counts was performed using reference gene primer amplification. Only in-frame clones appear in the TCRdb table, and some are missing; sequencing was by immunoSEQ multiplex PCR. That table gives V, J and clone size, and the DNA gave D and trimming. The sample lists 130,000 to 150,000 clones; around 81% were seen once. The CDR3 has 13 residues. V was clipped by 5 bases and J by 3 bases, with 11 bases between them. Germline values: CDR1 SGHRS, CDR2 YFSETQ. This TCR derives from a woman aged 50 to 60 with acute or convalescent COVID-19. Sequencing used peripheral blood. J is TRBJ1-1 and V is TRBV5-1; no definite D call. The CDR3 DNA follows: TGCGCCAGCAGGACCGGGAAGGACACTGAAGCTTTCTTT. It is translated as CASRTGKDTEAFF.